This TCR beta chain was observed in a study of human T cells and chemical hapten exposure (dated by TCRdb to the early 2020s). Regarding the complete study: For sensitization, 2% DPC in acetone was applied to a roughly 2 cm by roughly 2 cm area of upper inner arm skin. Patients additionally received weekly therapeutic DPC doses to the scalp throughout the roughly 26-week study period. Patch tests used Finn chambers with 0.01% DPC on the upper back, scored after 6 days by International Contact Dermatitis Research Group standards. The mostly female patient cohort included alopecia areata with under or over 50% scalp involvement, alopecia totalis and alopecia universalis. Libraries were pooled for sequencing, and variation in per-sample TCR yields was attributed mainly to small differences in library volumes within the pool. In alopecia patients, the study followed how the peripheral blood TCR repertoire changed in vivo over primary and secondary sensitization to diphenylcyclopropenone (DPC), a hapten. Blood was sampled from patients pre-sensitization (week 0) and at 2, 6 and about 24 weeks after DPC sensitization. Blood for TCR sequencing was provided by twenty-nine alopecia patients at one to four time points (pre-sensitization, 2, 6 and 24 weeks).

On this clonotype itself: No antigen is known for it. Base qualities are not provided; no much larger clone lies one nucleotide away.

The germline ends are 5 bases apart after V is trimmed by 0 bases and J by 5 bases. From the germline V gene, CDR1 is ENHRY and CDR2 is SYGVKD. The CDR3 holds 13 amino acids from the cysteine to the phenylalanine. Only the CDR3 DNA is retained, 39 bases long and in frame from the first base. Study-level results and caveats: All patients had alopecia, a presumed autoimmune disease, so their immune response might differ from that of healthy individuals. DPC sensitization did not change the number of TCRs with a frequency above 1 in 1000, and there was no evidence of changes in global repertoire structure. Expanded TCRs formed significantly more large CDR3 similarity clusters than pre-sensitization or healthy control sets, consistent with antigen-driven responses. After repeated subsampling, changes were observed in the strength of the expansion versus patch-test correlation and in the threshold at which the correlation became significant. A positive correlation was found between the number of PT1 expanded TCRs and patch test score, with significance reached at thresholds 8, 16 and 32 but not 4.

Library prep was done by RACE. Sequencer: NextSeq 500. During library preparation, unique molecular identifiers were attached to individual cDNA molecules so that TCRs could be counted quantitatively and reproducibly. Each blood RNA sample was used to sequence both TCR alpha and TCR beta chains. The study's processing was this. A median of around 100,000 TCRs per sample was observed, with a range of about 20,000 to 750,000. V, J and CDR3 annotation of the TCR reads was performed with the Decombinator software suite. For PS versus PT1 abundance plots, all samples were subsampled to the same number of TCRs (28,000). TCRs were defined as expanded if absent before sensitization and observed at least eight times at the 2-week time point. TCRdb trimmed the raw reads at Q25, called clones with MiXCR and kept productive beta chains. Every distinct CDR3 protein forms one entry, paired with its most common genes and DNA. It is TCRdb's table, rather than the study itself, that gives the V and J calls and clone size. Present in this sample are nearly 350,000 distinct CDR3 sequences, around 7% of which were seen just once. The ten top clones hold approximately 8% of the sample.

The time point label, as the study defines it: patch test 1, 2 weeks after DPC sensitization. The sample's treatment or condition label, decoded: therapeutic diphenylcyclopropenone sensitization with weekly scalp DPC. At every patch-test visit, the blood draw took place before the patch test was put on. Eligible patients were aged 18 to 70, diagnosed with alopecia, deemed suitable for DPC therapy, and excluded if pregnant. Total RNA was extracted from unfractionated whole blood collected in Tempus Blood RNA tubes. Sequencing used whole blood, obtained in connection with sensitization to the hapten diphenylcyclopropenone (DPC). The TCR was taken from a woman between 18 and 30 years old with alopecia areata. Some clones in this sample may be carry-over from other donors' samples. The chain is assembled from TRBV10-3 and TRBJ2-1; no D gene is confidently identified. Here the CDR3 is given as CAISESANNEQFF. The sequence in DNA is TGTGCCATCAGTGAGTCGGCCAACAATGAGCAGTTCTTC.